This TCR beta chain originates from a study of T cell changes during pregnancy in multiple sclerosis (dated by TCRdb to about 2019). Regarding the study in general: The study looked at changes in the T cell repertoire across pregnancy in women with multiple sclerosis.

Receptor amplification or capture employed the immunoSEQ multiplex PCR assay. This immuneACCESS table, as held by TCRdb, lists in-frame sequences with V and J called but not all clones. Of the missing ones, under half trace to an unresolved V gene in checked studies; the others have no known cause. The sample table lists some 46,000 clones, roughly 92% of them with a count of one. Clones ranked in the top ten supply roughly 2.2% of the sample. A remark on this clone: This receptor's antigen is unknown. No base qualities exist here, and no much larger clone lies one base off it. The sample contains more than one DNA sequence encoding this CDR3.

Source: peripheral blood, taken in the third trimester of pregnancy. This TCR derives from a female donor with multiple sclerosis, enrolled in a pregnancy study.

The CDR3 region: CASSIRTGTGNTIYF. The sequenced DNA: TGTGCCAGTAGTATTCGGACAGGGACTGGAAACACCATATATTTT. In this chain, TRBV19 is recombined with TRBJ1-3, and TRBD1 matches 8 of the central bases. The CDR3 has 15 amino acids, counting the end cysteine and phenylalanine. Only the CDR3 part of the read is kept: 45 bases, read in frame from the first base. The junction shows trimming of 3 bases on V and 2 bases on J, and the gene matches do not reach 3 bases of it. The germline V gene (reference sequence) yields LNHDA for CDR1 and SQIVND for CDR2.